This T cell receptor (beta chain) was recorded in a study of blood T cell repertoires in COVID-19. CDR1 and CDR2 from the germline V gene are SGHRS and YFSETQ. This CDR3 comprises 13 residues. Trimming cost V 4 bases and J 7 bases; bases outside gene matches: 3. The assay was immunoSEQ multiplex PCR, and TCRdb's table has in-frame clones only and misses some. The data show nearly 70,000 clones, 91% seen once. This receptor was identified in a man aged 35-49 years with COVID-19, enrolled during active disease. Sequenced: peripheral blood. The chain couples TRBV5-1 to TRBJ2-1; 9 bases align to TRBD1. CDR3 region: CASSPGQGNEQFF. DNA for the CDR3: TGCGCCAGCAGCCCCGGACAGGGGAATGAGCAGTTCTTC.